The rows below give T cell receptor beta chains drawn from one sample of a study of shared clonotypes between healthy human individuals. Libraries were prepared by immunoSEQ multiplex PCR; TCRdb keeps only in-frame clonotypes and omits some of them. Found here are 2 million to 2.5 million clones, about 94% of them singletons; the top ten hold about 0.13%. The sample taken for sequencing was naive CD4+ T cells sorted from blood. The receptor source for this set is a man younger than 35 in good health. Both conserved end residues are trimmed from each CDR3.

V	J	CDR3
TRBV5-1	TRBJ2-1	ASSFRSGVRNEQF
TRBV7-9	TRBJ2-7	ASSLEAFSVGYEQY
TRBV6-6	TRBJ1-4	ASSYSKRVGEKLF
TRBV2	TRBJ1-4	ASTPYGTNEKLF
TRBV30	TRBJ2-5	AWSSGGGAPERETQY
TRBV2	TRBJ2-7	ASSERDRRDYEQY
TRBV9	TRBJ1-5	ASSAKSGTGPQH
TRBV9	TRBJ2-1	ASSPFEAGATKGYNEQF
TRBV4-2	TRBJ2-3	ASSQVGGELGDTQY
TRBV29-1	TRBJ1-4	SVGGHGNEKLF
TRBV15	TRBJ1-6	ATSRDRTGSNSPLH
TRBV30	TRBJ1-5	AWSVTHTNQPQH
TRBV6-1	TRBJ1-4	ASSEQGFLTNEKLF
TRBV6-5	TRBJ2-1	ASSSAGIPVF
TRBV7-2	TRBJ1-2	ASSQTGGANYGYT
TRBV18	TRBJ1-5	ASSRSRNSNQPQH
TRBV6-5	TRBJ2-7	ASSYSTEPTYEQY
TRBV15	TRBJ1-3	ATSSRGATLGNTIY
TRBV5-1	TRBJ2-3	ASSPPTDTQY
TRBV5-1	TRBJ2-1	ASSWGPSGRAPDEWF
TRBV2	TRBJ2-7	ASNREGRSYEQY
TRBV6-1	TRBJ2-7	ASSEGPGAHYEQY
TRBV5-1	TRBJ2-2	ASSLKGQGTGELF
TRBV9	TRBJ2-7	ASSRASDGLGAHEQY
TRBV5-6	TRBJ2-7	ASSLPGQGAREQY
TRBV7-2	TRBJ2-4	ASSSGTSVGLAKNIQY
TRBV5-4	TRBJ1-2	ASSRGTDDGYT
TRBV5-1	TRBJ2-7	ASSLTRQGGTYEQY
TRBV6-5	TRBJ1-5	ASSPGGQPQH
TRBV13	TRBJ2-2	ASSPAPAGSGELF
TRBV6-1	TRBJ2-4	ASLATEAPKNIQY
TRBV7-2	TRBJ2-2	ASSYRLAGGAGELF
TRBV30	TRBJ2-7	AWSRLDVSSYEQY
TRBV28	TRBJ2-4	ASTGRDGGNIQY
TRBV10-3	TRBJ1-2	ATTQPITGGYGYT
TRBV4-1	TRBJ2-5	ASSQDGTDQETQY
TRBV10-3	TRBJ2-3	AIGEAPAPDTQY
TRBV27	TRBJ1-5	ASSPLAVTYSNQPQH
TRBV5-6	TRBJ2-7	ASSPRPNYEQY
TRBV2	TRBJ2-5	ASSRDRQETQY
TRBV5-4	TRBJ1-2	ASSLLQGGYGYT
TRBV2	TRBJ2-7	ATEDRGRDYEQY
TRBV7-9	TRBJ2-5	ASSRSGVPGETQY
TRBV7-2	TRBJ2-3	ASSFSTNTDTQY
TRBV6-5	TRBJ1-1	ASSRGQHTEAF
TRBV5-1	TRBJ1-1	ASTVGLAVNTEAF
TRBV7-6	TRBJ1-3	ASSLVPGTPMNTIY
TRBV18	TRBJ2-7	ASSPVRSYEQY
TRBV7-8	TRBJ2-7	ASSLRWQGASYEQY
TRBV7-8	TRBJ1-2	ASSLAGGGYT